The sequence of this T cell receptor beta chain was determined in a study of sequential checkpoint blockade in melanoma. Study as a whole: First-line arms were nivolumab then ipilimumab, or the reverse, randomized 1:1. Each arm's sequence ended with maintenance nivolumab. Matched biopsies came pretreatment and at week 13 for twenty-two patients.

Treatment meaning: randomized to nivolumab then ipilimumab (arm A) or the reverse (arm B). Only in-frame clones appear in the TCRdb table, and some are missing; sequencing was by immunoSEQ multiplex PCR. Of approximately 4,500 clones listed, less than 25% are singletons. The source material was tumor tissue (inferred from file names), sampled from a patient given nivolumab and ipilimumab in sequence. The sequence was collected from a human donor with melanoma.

The CDR3 spells CATREQGIGNTIYF. CDR3 DNA sequence: TGTGCCACCAGAGAACAGGGGATTGGAAACACCATATATTTT. The chain uses TRBV14 and TRBJ1-3, with 7 positions matching TRBD1. This CDR3 is built from 14 residues. The germline V gene has CDR1 SGHDN and CDR2 FVKESK. V gave up 10 bases and J gave up 3 bases; unmatched junction bases: 9.